This T cell receptor beta chain was found in a study of blood T cell repertoires in COVID-19. Overall study context: The samples span acute and convalescent COVID-19 from the United States, Italy and Spain. Nucleic acid was either cDNA or gDNA, and it came from T cells, B-cell-depleted T cells, or PBMCs.

Study processing details: Estimation of nucleated cell counts was performed using reference gene primer amplification. Assay used: immunoSEQ multiplex PCR; TCRdb lists only in-frame clones, some missing. That table gives V, J and clone size, and the DNA gave D and trimming. Of approximately 150,000 clones listed, 79% are singletons. Seattle's enrolled individuals joined amid active infection and were then monitored longitudinally. The CDR3 has 15 amino acids. The V end lost 4 bases, the J end lost 5 bases, and 17 bases lay between the germline ends. In germline, CDR1 is LNHDA, CDR2 SQIVND (reference sequence).

The chain links TRBV19 to TRBJ2-5, with unresolved D. The sample comprised peripheral blood. This sequence was found in a woman between 55 and 75 years old with COVID-19, enrolled during active disease. CDR3 nucleotide sequence: TGTGCCAGTAGTAAACAAGACTGGCTCGGCGAGACCCAGTACTTC. Its protein is CASSKQDWLGETQYF.